This TCR beta chain comes out of a study of T cell repertoires and HLA-DP antigens. General study results and limits: Against one allele, clones undetected before culture averaged 36.3%; against the other, roughly 51%. Antigen presentation used HeLa cells, with total CD4+ cells responding.

Germline CDR1 is SGHTA and CDR2 is FQGNSA. This CDR3 comprises 14 residues. Losses at the gene ends were 3 bases for V and 6 bases for J; bases not matched to a gene: 1. Notes on this clone: Its antigen is undetermined.

The primer mix covered 54 TRBV segments and 13 TRBJ segments. Pre-culture CD4+ samples were sequenced deeply, targeting approximately 200,000 T cell genomes. The assay was immunoSEQ multiplex PCR, and TCRdb's table has in-frame clones only and misses some. The repertoire consists of over 100,000 clones, with roughly 92% occurring once and the leading ten covering about 0.27%. Input material: CD4+ T cells from PBMCs. The TCR comes from a woman aged 18-29 years in good health and CMV-seronegative. The chain uses TRBV7-2 and TRBJ2-1; 11 nucleotides line up with TRBD2. CDR3 region: CASSFGLAGNEQFF. CDR3 coding DNA: TGTGCCAGCAGCTTTGGACTAGCGGGCAATGAGCAGTTCTTC.